This T cell receptor (beta chain) was identified during a study of T cells in localized non-small cell lung cancer. TCRdb's copy holds only in-frame clones and misses some; the assay was immunoSEQ multiplex PCR. The sample holds about 57,000 clones, roughly nine tenths seen once. Germline V gene sequence: CDR1 MNHNY, CDR2 SVGAGI (reference sequence). Trimming removed 8 bases at V and 2 bases at J, with 12 bases between. CDR3 length equals 13 residues. The sequences come from peripheral blood, collected before any cancer treatment. The TCR was taken from a man aged 35 to 70 with stage I lung adenocarcinoma. V gene TRBV6-6 combines with J gene TRBJ2-5; D perhaps matches TRBD2 (6 bases). The CDR3 region has the DNA TGTGCCAGCCTGGGACTGCAACAAGAGACCCAGTACTTC. Its protein is CASLGLQQETQYF.